Sequencing of this T cell receptor (beta chain) was carried out in a study of T cells after yellow fever vaccination. In regard to this clonotype: Its target is unknown.

General study findings and limits: Reappearance after the booster was observed for most primary-vaccination clones (about 97% CD4, roughly 90% CD8). Clonotype sharing between CD4 and CD8 compartments was small. The secondary response peaked faster, at day 5 versus 15, but was weaker.

Trimming cost V 3 bases and J 1 base, with 13 bases left between them. This CDR3 comprises 15 residues. TCRdb analysed the 5' RACE reads with MiXCR anew, one entry per CDR3 protein. Of roughly 350,000 distinct CDR3 sequences in the sample, about 4% were seen once. The source of this sequence is a man younger than 30 who received the YFV17D yellow fever vaccine. This sample comprised PBMCs, obtained 5 days after the yellow fever booster vaccination. This rearrangement joins TRBV12-3 or TRBV12-4 to TRBJ2-7, with D perhaps matching TRBD1 (7 bases). The CDR3 here is CASSLRQGGSYEQYF. CDR3 in DNA: TGTGCCAGCAGTTTGAGGCAGGGGGGATCCTACGAGCAGTACTTC.